The rows below give T cell receptor beta chains drawn from one sample of a study of cytomegalovirus exposure and HLA in healthy donors. Using immunoSEQ multiplex PCR, the repertoire was profiled, and TCRdb retains in-frame clones only, with some absent. The sample carries about 100,000 clones, 79% recorded once. Sequenced sample: PBMCs. The receptors here all came from a female donor in good health and CMV-seropositive. The CDR3 runs from the conserved cysteine through the conserved F or W. The D gene is left open where the match is weak. Where a row states a size, it is once, few, many or the class of an expanded clone; other rows omit it.

d_call j_call clone_size v_call cdr3_aa cdr3_nt
NA TRBJ2-3 NA TRBV19 CASSTRGGDLAYTQYF TGTGCCAGTAGTACCCGAGGGGGGGATCTAGCGTATACGCAGTATTTT
NA TRBJ2-7 NA TRBV27 CASSLPPYEQYF TGTGCCAGCAGTCTCCCTCCCTACGAGCAGTACTTC
TRBD2 TRBJ2-1 NA TRBV5-8 CASSEGLAGYNEQFF TGTGCCAGCAGCGAGGGACTAGCGGGCTACAATGAGCAGTTCTTC
NA TRBJ1-4 once TRBV29-1 CSVGSRGPGGEGKLFF TGCAGCGTTGGGTCTAGGGGTCCGGGAGGAGAGGGAAAACTGTTTTTT
TRBD1 TRBJ2-1 NA TRBV10-3 CAISEGQGRYNEQFF TGTGCCATCAGTGAGGGACAGGGGCGATACAATGAGCAGTTCTTC
NA TRBJ2-6 NA TRBV5-4 CASSLYSGANVLTF TGTGCCAGCAGCTTGTATTCTGGGGCCAACGTCCTGACTTTC
TRBD1 TRBJ2-7 once TRBV6-1 CASSEGQGARGPYEQYF TGTGCCAGCAGTGAGGGACAGGGGGCTCGGGGTCCGTACGAGCAGTACTTC
NA TRBJ2-1 NA TRBV2 CASWRRSYNEQFF TGTGCCAGCTGGAGAAGGTCCTACAATGAGCAGTTCTTC
TRBD1 TRBJ1-2 medium-sized TRBV6-1 CASSPTGGANYGYTF TGTGCCAGCAGTCCGACAGGGGGCGCAAACTATGGCTACACCTTC
NA TRBJ1-1 NA TRBV18 CASSPKRGGGNTEAFF TGTGCCAGCTCACCTAAACGAGGGGGGGGGAACACTGAAGCTTTCTTT
TRBD1 TRBJ2-7 NA TRBV25-1 CASSEGDRVGAYEQYF TGTGCCAGCAGTGAAGGGGACAGGGTGGGAGCCTACGAGCAGTACTTC
TRBD1 TRBJ2-5 NA TRBV19 CASTIGTGEETQYF TGTGCCAGTACCATCGGGACAGGGGAAGAGACCCAGTACTTC
NA TRBJ1-1 NA TRBV5-4 CASNWEGNRNTEAFF TGTGCCAGCAACTGGGAGGGTAACCGGAACACTGAGGCTTTCTTT
NA TRBJ2-4 NA TRBV29-1 CSVERWEQPNSQYF TGCAGCGTTGAGAGATGGGAGCAGCCCAACAGTCAGTACTTC
TRBD2 TRBJ2-1 NA TRBV7-6 CASSLGPGGGGEQFF TGTGCCAGCAGCTTAGGACCGGGAGGTGGTGGTGAGCAGTTCTTC
NA TRBJ2-7 NA TRBV5-1 CASSSDRGSRGEQYF TGCGCCAGCAGCTCGGACAGAGGCTCCCGTGGCGAGCAGTACTTC
NA TRBJ1-1 NA TRBV4-1 CASSQNRDTEAFF TGCGCCAGCAGCCAAAACAGGGACACTGAAGCTTTCTTT
TRBD1 TRBJ2-6 few TRBV29-1 CSVPGQWVGAGANGLTF TGCAGCGTGCCGGGACAGTGGGTCGGGGCTGGGGCCAACGGCCTGACTTTC
NA TRBJ1-1 NA TRBV7-9 CASSPPRGLGTEAFF TGTGCCAGCAGCCCCCCGCGGGGTTTGGGCACTGAAGCTTTCTTT
NA TRBJ2-2 NA TRBV9 CASSSYPPGAGVVGELFF TGTGCCAGCAGCTCCTACCCTCCGGGGGCGGGAGTGGTCGGGGAGCTGTTTTTT
TRBD1 TRBJ1-1 NA TRBV7-9 CASSRGQGLNTEAFF TGTGCCAGCAGCCGGGGACAGGGATTGAACACTGAAGCTTTCTTT
NA TRBJ1-5 NA TRBV4-1 CASSQGTGRVQPQHF TGCGCCAGCAGCCAGGGGACCGGGAGGGTTCAGCCCCAGCATTTT
TRBD1 TRBJ1-2 NA TRBV19 CASSLRDRGHGYTF TGTGCCAGTAGTCTCCGGGACAGGGGCCATGGCTACACCTTC
TRBD2 TRBJ2-2 once TRBV5-4 CASSLGSGGYAGELFF TGTGCCAGCAGCTTGGGCTCGGGGGGGTATGCCGGGGAGCTGTTTTTT